A selection of T cell receptor beta chains follows, all from one sample in a study of metastatic and nonmetastatic thyroid tumors. From the PCR reads, TCRdb re-called clones with MiXCR. The table shows tens of thousands of clones, with 20% to 25% occurring only once. The specimen was adjacent normal tissue. Receptors were obtained from a female donor with papillary thyroid cancer or a benign thyroid nodule (not recorded which). Some clones in this sample may be carry-over from other donors' samples. Each CDR3 is given with its conserved first and last residue. A D gene is named only where the DNA matches it firmly. Clone size is not always given. Where it is, it says once, few, many or a class for expanded clones.

V gene	D gene	clone size	J gene	CDR3 length	CDR3 DNA	CDR3 protein
TRBV28	NA	few	TRBJ2-7	12	TGTGCCAGCAGTTTATCTTCCCTCGAGCAGTACTTC	CASSLSSLEQYF
TRBV7-8	NA	many	TRBJ1-3	15	TGTGCCAGCAGCCGCTCAACGAGCTCTGGAAACACCATATATTTT	CASSRSTSSGNTIYF
TRBV11-1	NA	NA	TRBJ2-1	17	TGTGCCAGCAGTAATTTGGAGACTATCGGGAAGAGCAATGAGCAGTTCTTC	CASSNLETIGKSNEQFF
TRBV5-4	NA	many	TRBJ1-1	15	TGTGCCAGCAGCTTGAGGAGTACTCTAGTTTCTGAAGCTTTCTTT	CASSLRSTLVSEAFF
TRBV7-2	NA	many	TRBJ2-1	15	TGTGCCAGCAGCCAAGAGTCCGGGACCGCCTTCCAGGGGTTCTTC	CASSQESGTAFQGFF
TRBV5-6	NA	many	TRBJ2-5	13	TGTGCCAGCAGCTTGTTCCAGGGAGAGACCCAGTACTTC	CASSLFQGETQYF
TRBV9	NA	many	TRBJ2-1	13	TGTGCCAGCAGCGTAGCTACGAATCATGAGCAGTTCTTC	CASSVATNHEQFF
TRBV15	NA	NA	TRBJ2-1	15	TGTGCCACCAGCAGAGATGCTGGGGCCTACAATGAGCAGTTCTTC	CATSRDAGAYNEQFF
TRBV6-1	TRBD2	many	TRBJ2-1	11	TGTGCCAGCATAGCGGGTAATGAGCAGTTCTTC	CASIAGNEQFF
TRBV6-5	NA	NA	TRBJ2-1	11	TGTGCCAGCAGTTACCGCGTCCTCCCTTTGTTC	CASSYRVLPLF
TRBV11-1	NA	many	TRBJ1-2	13	TGTGCCAGCAGCCAGGTCCGGAACTATGGCTACACCTTC	CASSQVRNYGYTF
TRBV7-2	NA	once	TRBJ2-5	15	TGTGCCAGCAGCTTAGCGTCCCAGCCCCGCGAGACCCAGTACTTC	CASSLASQPRETQYF
TRBV6-2/TRBV6-3	NA	medium-sized	TRBJ2-2	15	TGTGCCAGCAGTTACTCGGGGGCAGGCACCGGGGAGCTGTTTTTT	CASSYSGAGTGELFF
TRBV19	NA	many	TRBJ1-4	16	TGTGCCAGTAGATTCGGAAATCCTGGGGCTAATGAAAAACTGTTTTTT	CASRFGNPGANEKLFF
TRBV7-9	NA	many	TRBJ2-3	14	TGTGCCAGCAGCTTAAGCAGGGAGCGAGATACGCAGTATTTT	CASSLSRERDTQYF
TRBV11-2	NA	NA	TRBJ2-7	13	TGTGCCAGCAGCTCATCAAGCTTGGGTGAGCAGTACTTC	CASSSSSLGEQYF
TRBV6-4	NA	many	TRBJ2-2	14	TGTGCCAGCACCTCGAGGCCGGGGACCGGGGAGCTGTTTTTT	CASTSRPGTGELFF
TRBV6-1	NA	few	TRBJ2-5	13	TGTGCCAGCAATATAGGCAGTCAAGAGACCCAGTACTTC	CASNIGSQETQYF
TRBV2	TRBD1	NA	TRBJ2-1	14	TGTGCCAGCACCGGACAGGGGTCGCGTGGTGAGCAGTTCTTC	CASTGQGSRGEQFF
TRBV15	NA	many	TRBJ1-4	13	TGTGCCACCAGCACAGGGGAAAGGGCTAGGGTGTTTTTT	CATSTGERARVFF
TRBV7-8	NA	many	TRBJ2-7	15	TGTGCCAGCAGCTTAGCGCCAGGGCGAACCTACGAGCAGTACTTC	CASSLAPGRTYEQYF
TRBV24-1	NA	many	TRBJ2-2	16	TGTGCCACCAGTGACGACCACGAGGCGGTCACCGGGGAGCTGTTTTTT	CATSDDHEAVTGELFF
TRBV11-2	NA	many	TRBJ2-7	13	TGTGCCAGCAGTTTCACAGGGAAAGGCGAGCAGTACTTC	CASSFTGKGEQYF
TRBV11-3	TRBD2	many	TRBJ2-1	17	TGTGCCAGCAGCAGATTAGCGGGAGTCTCCTCCTACAATGAGCAGTTCTTC	CASSRLAGVSSYNEQFF
TRBV7-2	NA	medium-sized	TRBJ2-5	12	TGTGCCAGCAGCCTGCCCCGGGACCAGGGGCGCTTC	CASSLPRDQGRF
TRBV20-1	TRBD1	NA	TRBJ2-7	13	TGCAGTGCTAGCCGACAGGGGATTCTCGAGCAGTACTTC	CSASRQGILEQYF
TRBV13	NA	NA	TRBJ1-6	19	TGTGCCAGCAGCTCCCCGCCGAGCAGGTTGAGCTCCTATAATTCACCCCTCCACTTC	CASSSPPSRLSSYNSPLHF
TRBV7-3	NA	medium-sized	TRBJ1-1	13	TGTGCCAGCAGCAAAGACCAGAACACTGAAGCTTTCTTT	CASSKDQNTEAFF
TRBV20-1	NA	many	TRBJ1-3	14	TGCAGTGCTAGAGACTTATTGGCCGGAAACACCATATATTTT	CSARDLLAGNTIYF
TRBV19	TRBD1	many	TRBJ1-2	14	TGTGCCAGTAGTATGACAGGGAGGAGAGATGGCTACACCTTC	CASSMTGRRDGYTF
TRBV15	TRBD1	many	TRBJ2-1	16	TGTGCCACCAGCAGAGAACAGGGGAGAGGACACAATGAGCAGTTCTTC	CATSREQGRGHNEQFF
TRBV3-1	TRBD2	many	TRBJ2-7	14	TGTGCCAGCAGCGATATTAGGACTAGCGGGACTTGGTACTTC	CASSDIRTSGTWYF
TRBV12-3/TRBV12-4	NA	medium-sized	TRBJ1-1	14	TGTGCCAGCAGTTTACCGAGGATGAACACTGAAGCTTTCTTT	CASSLPRMNTEAFF
TRBV6-6	NA	medium-sized	TRBJ2-6	14	TGTGCCAGCAGTTACTCGAGGACAGCATACGTCCTGACTTTC	CASSYSRTAYVLTF
TRBV20-1	NA	many	TRBJ2-3	15	TGCAGTGGGGTCCCGCTACTGAGCTCTTCAGATACGCAGTATTTT	CSGVPLLSSSDTQYF
TRBV24-1	NA	many	TRBJ2-1	16	TGTGCCACCAGTCAAGGCGTAGGGGGGTCCTACAATGAGCAGTTCTTC	CATSQGVGGSYNEQFF
TRBV7-2	TRBD2	once	TRBJ2-5	15	TGTGCCAGCAGCGTAGGTGGGAGGGGAGGGGAGACCCAGTACTTC	CASSVGGRGGETQYF
TRBV6-2/TRBV6-3	NA	NA	TRBJ1-5	19	TGTGCCAGCATTTACCTCGTAAGGGGGACCCCATCAGTCATCAGGCCCCAGCATTTT	CASIYLVRGTPSVIRPQHF
TRBV20-1	NA	many	TRBJ1-1	14	TGCAGTGCTAGTCAGGGGCAGACGAGCACTGAAGCTTTCTTT	CSASQGQTSTEAFF
TRBV9	TRBD2	NA	TRBJ2-3	17	TGTGCCAGCAGCCCGCGCACGACTAGCGGGAGCACAGATACGCAGTATTTT	CASSPRTTSGSTDTQYF
TRBV29-1	TRBD2	many	TRBJ2-3	14	TGCAGCGTTTCCGGGACTAGCGGGAAGGATACGCAGTATTTT	CSVSGTSGKDTQYF
TRBV28	NA	medium-sized	TRBJ1-1	13	TGTGCCAGCAGTTTCCCCTTATCTCCTGAAGCTTTCTTT	CASSFPLSPEAFF
TRBV3-1	NA	many	TRBJ2-2	15	TGTGCCAGCAGCCCGACCACTGATTTAACCGGGGAGCTGTTTTTT	CASSPTTDLTGELFF
TRBV7-6	TRBD1	NA	TRBJ1-5	15	TGTGCCGGTAGCCAAGGGACAGCACCAAATCAGCCCCAGCATTTT	CAGSQGTAPNQPQHF
TRBV6-2/TRBV6-3	NA	NA	TRBJ2-3	14	TGTGCCAGCAGTTACTCGATGTCGTCGGATACGCAGTATTTT	CASSYSMSSDTQYF
TRBV6-2/TRBV6-3	TRBD2	medium-sized	TRBJ2-7	15	TGTGCCAGCTTCCCCTTAGGCGGGAGCTCCTACGAGCAGTACTTC	CASFPLGGSSYEQYF
TRBV28	TRBD2	NA	TRBJ2-7	15	TGTGCCAGCAGTGGGGGACTAGCGGGGGATTACGAGAAGTACTTC	CASSGGLAGDYEKYF
TRBV19	NA	once	TRBJ1-5	20	TGTGCCAGTAGTCTGGGGTCGTTAGTGACAGAAGGCAGTAGCAATCAGCCCCAGCATTTT	CASSLGSLVTEGSSNQPQHF
TRBV28	NA	NA	TRBJ1-5	16	TGTGCCAGCAGCCCTATACAGTCTGGGAGGTATCAGCCCCAGCATTTT	CASSPIQSGRYQPQHF
TRBV19	NA	many	TRBJ2-3	14	TGTGCCAGCCACCCGGGAGCTAGCACAGATACGCAGTATTTT	CASHPGASTDTQYF